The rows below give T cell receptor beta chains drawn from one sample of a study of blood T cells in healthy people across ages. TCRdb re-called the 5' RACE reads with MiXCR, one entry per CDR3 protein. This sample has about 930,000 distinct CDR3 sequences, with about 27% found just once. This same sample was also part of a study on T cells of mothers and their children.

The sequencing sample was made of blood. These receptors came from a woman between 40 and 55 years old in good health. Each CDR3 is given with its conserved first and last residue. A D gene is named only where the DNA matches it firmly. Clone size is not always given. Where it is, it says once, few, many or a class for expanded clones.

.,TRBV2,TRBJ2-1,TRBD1,TGTGCCAGCAAGCACTCCCGACAGGGCAGGAGGCAAGGCAATGAGCAGTTCTTC,CASKHSRQGRRQGNEQFF
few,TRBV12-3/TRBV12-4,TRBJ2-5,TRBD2,TGTGCCAGCAGGCCAACCGGGACTACCGACACCCAGTACTTC,CASRPTGTTDTQYF
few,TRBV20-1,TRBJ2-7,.,TGCAGTGCTAGTGGCCGGGACGTCTCCTACGAGCAGTACTTC,CSASGRDVSYEQYF
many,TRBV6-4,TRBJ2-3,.,TGTGCCAGCAGTGACTCGACCACAGATACGCAGTATTTT,CASSDSTTDTQYF
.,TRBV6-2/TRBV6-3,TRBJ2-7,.,TGTGCCAGCAGGTCCCGATCCTACGAGCAGTACTTC,CASRSRSYEQYF
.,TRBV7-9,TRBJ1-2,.,TGTGCCAGCAGGTGCGAGGGGTCTAACTATGGCTACACCTTC,CASRCEGSNYGYTF
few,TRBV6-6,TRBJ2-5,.,TGTGCCAGCAGGGATTGGGGGGCCCAAGAGACCCAGTACTTC,CASRDWGAQETQYF
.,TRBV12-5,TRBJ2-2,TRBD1,TGTGCTAGCACAGGGGGAGTGAACACCGGGGAGCTGTTTTTT,CASTGGVNTGELFF
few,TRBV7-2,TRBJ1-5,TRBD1,TGTGCCAGCAGCTTACAGACAGGGGAAAATCAGCCCCAGCATTTT,CASSLQTGENQPQHF
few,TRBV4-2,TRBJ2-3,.,TGTGCCAGTAGCCAAGAAGGACTCCAGGGAAATACGCAGTATTTT,CASSQEGLQGNTQYF